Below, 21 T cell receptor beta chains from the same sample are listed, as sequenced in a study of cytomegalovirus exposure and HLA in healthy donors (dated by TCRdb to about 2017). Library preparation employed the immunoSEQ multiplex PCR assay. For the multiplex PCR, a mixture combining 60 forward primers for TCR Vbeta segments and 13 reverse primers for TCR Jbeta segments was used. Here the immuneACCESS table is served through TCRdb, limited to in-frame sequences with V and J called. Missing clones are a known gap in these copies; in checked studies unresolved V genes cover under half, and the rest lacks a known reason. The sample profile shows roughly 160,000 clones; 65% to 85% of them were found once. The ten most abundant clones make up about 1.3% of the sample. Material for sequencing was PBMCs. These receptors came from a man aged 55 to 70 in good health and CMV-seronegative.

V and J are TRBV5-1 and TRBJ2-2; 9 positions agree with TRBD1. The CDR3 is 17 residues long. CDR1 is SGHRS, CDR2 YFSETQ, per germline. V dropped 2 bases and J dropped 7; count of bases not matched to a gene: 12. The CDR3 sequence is CASSFQPGQGGDGELFF. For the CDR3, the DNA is TGCGCCAGCAGCTTCCAACCGGGACAGGGAGGGGACGGGGAGCTGTTTTTT.

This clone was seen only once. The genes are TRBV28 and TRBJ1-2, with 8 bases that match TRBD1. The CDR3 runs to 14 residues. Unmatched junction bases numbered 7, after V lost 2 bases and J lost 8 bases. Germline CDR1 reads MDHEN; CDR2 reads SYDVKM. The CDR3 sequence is CASSLSPGQEGYTF. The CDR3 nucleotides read TGTGCCAGCAGTTTAAGTCCGGGACAGGAAGGCTACACCTTC.

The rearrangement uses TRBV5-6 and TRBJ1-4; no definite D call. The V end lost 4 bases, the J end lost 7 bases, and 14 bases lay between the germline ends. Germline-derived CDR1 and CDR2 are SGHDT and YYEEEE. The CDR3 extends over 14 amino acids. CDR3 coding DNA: TGTGCCAGCAGCAAAGAAGGGAGAGGTGAAAAACTGTTTTTT. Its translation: CASSKEGRGEKLFF.

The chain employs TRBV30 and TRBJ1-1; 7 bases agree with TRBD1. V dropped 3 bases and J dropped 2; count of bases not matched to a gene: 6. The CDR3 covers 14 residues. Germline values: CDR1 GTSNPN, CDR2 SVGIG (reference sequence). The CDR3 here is CAWSRVGGNTEAFF. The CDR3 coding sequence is TGTGCCTGGAGCCGGGTAGGGGGCAACACTGAAGCTTTCTTT.

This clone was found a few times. The chain's CDR3 is CASSLTSGGHEQFF. Here the CDR3 DNA reads TGTGCCAGCAGCCTGACTAGCGGGGGGCATGAGCAGTTCTTC. This rearrangement joins TRBV7-7 to TRBJ2-1; 13 bases align to TRBD2. V shed 5 bases and J 8 bases; nucleotides not matched to a gene: 3. Germline loops: CDR1 SSHAT, CDR2 FNYEAQ (reference sequence). The CDR3 sequence is 14 residues long.

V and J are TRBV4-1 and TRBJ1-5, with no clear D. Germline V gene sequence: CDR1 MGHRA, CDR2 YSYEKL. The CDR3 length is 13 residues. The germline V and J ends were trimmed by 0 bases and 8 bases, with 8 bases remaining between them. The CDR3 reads CASSQDPEEPQHF. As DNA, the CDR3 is TGCGCCAGCAGCCAAGACCCCGAGGAGCCCCAGCATTTT.

The CDR3 DNA reads as TGCAGTGCTAGCACAGCCTACGAGCAGTACTTC. It codes for CSASTAYEQYF. V and J are TRBV20-1 and TRBJ2-7, with D unclear. The V and J ends lost 3 bases and 2 bases respectively, with 5 bases between them. The germline V gene encodes CDR1 DFQATT and CDR2 SNEGSKA (reference sequence). The CDR3 runs 11 residues.

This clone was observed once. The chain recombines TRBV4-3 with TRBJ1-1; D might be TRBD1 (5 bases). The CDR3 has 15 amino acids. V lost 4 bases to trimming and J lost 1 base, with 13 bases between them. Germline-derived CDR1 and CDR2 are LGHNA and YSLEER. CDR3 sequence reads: CASSLQGAGNTEAFF. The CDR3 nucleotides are TGCGCCAGCAGCCTTCAAGGGGCAGGGAACACTGAAGCTTTCTTT.

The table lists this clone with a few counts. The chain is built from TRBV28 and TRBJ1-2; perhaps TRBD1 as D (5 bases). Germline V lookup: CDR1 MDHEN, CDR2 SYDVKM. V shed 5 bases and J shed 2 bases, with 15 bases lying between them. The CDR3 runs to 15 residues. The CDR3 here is CASSPGSGGNYGYTF. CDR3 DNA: TGTGCCAGCAGTCCCGGGAGCGGGGGAAACTATGGCTACACCTTC.

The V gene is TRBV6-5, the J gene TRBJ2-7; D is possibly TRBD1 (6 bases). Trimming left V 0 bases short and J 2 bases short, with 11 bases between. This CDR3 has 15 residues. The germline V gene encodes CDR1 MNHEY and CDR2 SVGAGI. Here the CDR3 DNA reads TGTGCCAGCAGTTACTCGGCCAGGGGCCCCTACGAGCAGTACTTC. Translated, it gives CASSYSARGPYEQYF.

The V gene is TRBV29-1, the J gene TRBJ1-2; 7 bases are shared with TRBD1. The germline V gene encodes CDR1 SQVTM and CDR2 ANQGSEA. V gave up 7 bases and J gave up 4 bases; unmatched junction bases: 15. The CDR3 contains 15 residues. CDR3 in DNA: TGCAGCGCCTCGACAGGGACGCCCGCGTCCTATGGCTACACCTTC. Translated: CSASTGTPASYGYTF.

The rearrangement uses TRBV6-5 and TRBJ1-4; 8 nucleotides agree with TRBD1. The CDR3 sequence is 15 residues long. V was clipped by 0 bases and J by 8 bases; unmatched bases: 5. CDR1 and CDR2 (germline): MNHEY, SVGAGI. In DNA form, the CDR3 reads TGTGCCAGCAGTTACTCGTGGGACAGGAGGGAAAAACTGTTTTTT. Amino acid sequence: CASSYSWDRREKLFF.

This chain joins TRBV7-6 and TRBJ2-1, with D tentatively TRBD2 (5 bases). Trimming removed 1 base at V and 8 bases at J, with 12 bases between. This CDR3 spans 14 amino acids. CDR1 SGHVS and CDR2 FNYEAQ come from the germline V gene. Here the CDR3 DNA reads TGTGCCAGCAGCTTAGGGCCTGGGAGCTATGAGCAGTTCTTC. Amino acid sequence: CASSLGPGSYEQFF.

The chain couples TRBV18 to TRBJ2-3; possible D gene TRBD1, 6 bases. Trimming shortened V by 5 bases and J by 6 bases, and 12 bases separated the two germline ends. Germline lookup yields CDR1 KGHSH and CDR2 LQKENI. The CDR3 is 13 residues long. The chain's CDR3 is CASSSDSGDTQYF. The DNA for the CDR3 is TGTGCCAGCTCATCGGACAGTGGGGATACGCAGTATTTT. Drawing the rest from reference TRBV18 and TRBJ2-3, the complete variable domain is NAGVMQNPRHLVRRRGQEARLRCSPMKGHSHVYWYRQLPEEGLKFMVYLQKENIIDESGMPKERFSAEFPKEGPSILRIQQVVRGDSAAYFCASSSDSGDTQYFGPGTRLTVL.

CDR3 sequence (DNA): TGTGCCAGCAGCCCAGACAGGGGCGTACTGTACGAGCAGTACTTC. Residues: CASSPDRGVLYEQYF. This chain joins TRBV7-9 and TRBJ2-7; 8 bases align to TRBD1. The CDR3 totals 15 residues. The germline gives CDR1 SEHNR, CDR2 FQNEAQ (reference sequence). V dropped 5 bases and J dropped 4; count of bases not matched to a gene: 10.

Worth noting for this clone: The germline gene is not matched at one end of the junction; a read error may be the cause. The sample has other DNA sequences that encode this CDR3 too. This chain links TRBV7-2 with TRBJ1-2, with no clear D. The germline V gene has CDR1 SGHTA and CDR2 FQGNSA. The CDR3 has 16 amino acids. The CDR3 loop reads CASSPPGWTSNYGYTF. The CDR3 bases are TGCGCCAGCAGCCCCCCCGGGTGGACTTCTAACTATGGCTACACCTTC.

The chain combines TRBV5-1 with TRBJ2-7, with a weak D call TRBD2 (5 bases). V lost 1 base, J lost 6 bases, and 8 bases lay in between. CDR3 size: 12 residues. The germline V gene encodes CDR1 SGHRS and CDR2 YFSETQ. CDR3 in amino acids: CASSLSSREQYF. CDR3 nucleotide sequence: TGCGCCAGCAGCTTGTCTAGCCGCGAGCAGTACTTC.

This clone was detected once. The CDR3: CSGIQGLFPINTEAFF. DNA for the CDR3: TGCAGCGGGATACAGGGGTTGTTCCCCATAAACACTGAAGCTTTCTTT. The chain uses TRBV29-1 and TRBJ1-1; TRBD1 matches 7 bases. J lost 2 bases, V lost 7 bases, and 16 bases had no gene match. The CDR3 has 16 residues. Germline CDR1 SQVTM, CDR2 ANQGSEA.

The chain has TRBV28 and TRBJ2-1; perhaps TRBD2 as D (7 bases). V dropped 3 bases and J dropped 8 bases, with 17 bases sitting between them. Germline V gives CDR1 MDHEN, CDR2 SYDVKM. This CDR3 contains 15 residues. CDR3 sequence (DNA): TGTGCCAGCAGTTTCGGCGGGGGCATGGGCTATGAGCAGTTCTTC. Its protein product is CASSFGGGMGYEQFF. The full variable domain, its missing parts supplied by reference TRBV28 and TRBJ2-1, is DVKVTQSSRYLVKRTGEKVFLECVQDMDHENMFWYRQDPGLGLRLIYFSYDVKMKEKGDIPEGYSVSREKKERFSLILESASTNQTSMYLCASSFGGGMGYEQFFGPGTRLTVL.

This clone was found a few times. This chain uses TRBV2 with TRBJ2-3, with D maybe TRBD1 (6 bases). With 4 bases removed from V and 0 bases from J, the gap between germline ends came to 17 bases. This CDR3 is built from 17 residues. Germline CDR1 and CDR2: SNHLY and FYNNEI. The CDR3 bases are TGTGCCAGCAGTGCATTTAGGACAGCCTCTAGCACAGATACGCAGTATTTT. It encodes CASSAFRTASSTDTQYF. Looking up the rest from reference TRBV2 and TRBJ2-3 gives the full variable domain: EPEVTQTPSHQVTQMGQEVILRCVPISNHLYFYWYRQILGQKVEFLVSFYNNEISEKSEIFDDQFSVERPDGSNFTLKIRSTKLEDSAMYFCASSAFRTASSTDTQYFGPGTRLTVL.

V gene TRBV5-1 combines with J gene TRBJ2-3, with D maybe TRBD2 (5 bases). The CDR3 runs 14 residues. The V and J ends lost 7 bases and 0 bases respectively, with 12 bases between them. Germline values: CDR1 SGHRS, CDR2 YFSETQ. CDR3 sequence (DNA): TGCGCCAGCTCCCAGCGGTCTAGCACAGATACGCAGTATTTT. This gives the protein CASSQRSSTDTQYF.